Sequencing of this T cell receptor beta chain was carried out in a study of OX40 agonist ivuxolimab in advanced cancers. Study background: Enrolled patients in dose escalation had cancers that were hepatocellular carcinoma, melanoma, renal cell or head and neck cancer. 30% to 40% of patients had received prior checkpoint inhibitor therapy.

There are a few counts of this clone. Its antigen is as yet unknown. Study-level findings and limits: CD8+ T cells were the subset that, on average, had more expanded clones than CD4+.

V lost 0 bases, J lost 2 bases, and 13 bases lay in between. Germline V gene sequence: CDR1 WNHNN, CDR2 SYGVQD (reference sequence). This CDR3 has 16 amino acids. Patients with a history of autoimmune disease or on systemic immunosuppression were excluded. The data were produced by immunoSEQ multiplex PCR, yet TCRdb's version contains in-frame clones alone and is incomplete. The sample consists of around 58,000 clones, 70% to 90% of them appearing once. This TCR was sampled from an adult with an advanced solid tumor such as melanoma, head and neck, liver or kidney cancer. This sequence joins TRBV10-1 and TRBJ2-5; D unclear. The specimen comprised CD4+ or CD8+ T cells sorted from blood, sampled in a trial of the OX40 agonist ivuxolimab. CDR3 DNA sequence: TGCGCCAGCAGTGAGTCCCTGGGTCACGGACAAGAGACCCAGTACTTC. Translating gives CASSESLGHGQETQYF.